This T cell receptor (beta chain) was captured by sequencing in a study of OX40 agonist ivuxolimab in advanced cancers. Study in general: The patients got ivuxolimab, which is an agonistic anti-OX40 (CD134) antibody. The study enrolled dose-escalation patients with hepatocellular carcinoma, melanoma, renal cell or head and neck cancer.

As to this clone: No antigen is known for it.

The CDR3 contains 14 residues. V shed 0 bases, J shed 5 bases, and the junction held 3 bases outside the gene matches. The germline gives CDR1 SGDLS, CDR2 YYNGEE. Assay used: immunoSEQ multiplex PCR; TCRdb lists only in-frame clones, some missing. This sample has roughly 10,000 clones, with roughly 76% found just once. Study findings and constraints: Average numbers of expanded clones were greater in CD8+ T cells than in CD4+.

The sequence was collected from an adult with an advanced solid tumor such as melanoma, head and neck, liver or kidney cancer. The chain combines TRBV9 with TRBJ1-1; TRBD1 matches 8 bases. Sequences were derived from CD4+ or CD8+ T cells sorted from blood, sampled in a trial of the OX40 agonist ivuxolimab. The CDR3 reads CASSVVTGGTEAFF. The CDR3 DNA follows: TGTGCCAGCAGCGTAGTAACAGGGGGGACTGAAGCTTTCTTT.